The 17 T cell receptor beta chains below were found in one sample sequenced in a study of T cells in Graves' hyperthyroidism and ophthalmopathy. TCR beta CDR3 region amplification was performed from RNA transcripts. HTBI primers were the set used in a first-round RT-PCR of the TCR CDR3. A single record per CDR3 protein comes from TCRdb applying MiXCR to the multiplex PCR reads. The sample shows around 300,000 distinct CDR3 sequences, 15% to 20% of them seen only once. Sequenced: blood. All receptors come from a man in his fifties with Graves' ophthalmopathy.

The chain combines TRBV28 with TRBJ2-7; tentative D call: TRBD2 (6 bases). There are 14 residues in the CDR3. V was cut by 4 bases and J by 5 bases, with 15 bases left in between. In germline, CDR1 is MDHEN, CDR2 SYDVKM. CDR3 sequence reads: CASSSETTGDEQYF. The DNA for the CDR3 is TGTGCCAGCAGTTCCGAGACTACGGGGGACGAGCAGTACTTC.

Many counts were recorded for this clonotype. The chain links TRBV3-1 to TRBJ2-1; TRBD1 matches at 9 bases. With V trimmed by 2 bases and J by 9 bases, 5 bases remained unmatched. Germline CDR1 and CDR2: LGHDT and YNNKEL (reference sequence). There are 14 residues in the CDR3. The CDR3: CASSQRTGVSEQFF. The CDR3 nucleotides read TGTGCCAGCAGCCAAAGGACAGGGGTTAGTGAGCAGTTCTTC.

The chain carries TRBV29-1 and TRBJ2-5, with 8 positions matching TRBD2. Germline CDR1 is SQVTM and CDR2 is ANQGSEA. Germline trimming cut 6 bases from V and 5 bases from J; bases unmatched to any gene: 17. This CDR3 is built from 16 residues. CDR3 residues: CSVDTGSGRAGETQYF. The DNA of the CDR3 is TGCAGCGTGGACACAGGGTCCGGGAGGGCCGGGGAGACCCAGTACTTC.

The V gene is TRBV29-1, the J gene TRBJ2-4; a weak D match, TRBD1 (6 bases). The germline V and J ends were trimmed by 7 bases and 2 bases, with 12 bases remaining between them. The V gene's germline CDR1 is SQVTM and CDR2 ANQGSEA. CDR3 length: 13 residues. The CDR3 loop reads CSAEGETKNIQYF. The CDR3 DNA reads TGCAGCGCTGAGGGGGAGACCAAAAACATTCAGTACTTC.

This clonotype turned up a few times. V gene TRBV19 combines with J gene TRBJ2-3, with D uncertain. The CDR3 is made up of 14 amino acids. V was cut by 2 bases and J by 0 bases, with 6 bases left in between. CDR1 and CDR2 (germline): LNHDA, SQIVND (reference sequence). CDR3 in amino acids: CASSISPSTDTQYF. The CDR3 region has the DNA TGTGCCAGTAGTATATCGCCCAGCACAGATACGCAGTATTTT.

This clonotype was detected a few times. The rearrangement joins TRBV28 to TRBJ2-1; TRBD2 aligns across 9 bases. The V gene's germline CDR1 is MDHEN and CDR2 SYDVKM. This CDR3 is built from 15 residues. V was pared by 6 bases and J by 2 bases, with 5 bases of the junction left unmatched. CDR3 coding DNA: TGTGCCAGCAGCCGTGGACTAGCGCCCTACAATGAGCAGTTCTTC. This codes for CASSRGLAPYNEQFF.

In its sample, this clonotype was seen many times. The chain couples TRBV3-1 to TRBJ2-7; TRBD1 is a possible D gene (6 bases). The CDR3 has 15 amino acids. CDR1 and CDR2 from the germline V gene are LGHDT and YNNKEL (reference sequence). Deletions cut 0 bases from V and 4 bases from J, with 13 bases between. CDR3 in amino acids: CASSQDHRVGYEQYF. DNA of the CDR3: TGTGCCAGCAGCCAAGACCACAGGGTCGGGTACGAGCAGTACTTC.

This clonotype was found many times. This chain connects TRBV3-1 to TRBJ2-5, with 7 bases fitting TRBD2. After removal of 1 base from V and 9 bases from J, the junction contained 11 bases not matched to a gene. Looked up from germline, CDR1 is LGHDT and CDR2 is YNNKEL (reference sequence). This CDR3 is 15 amino acids long. CDR3 DNA: TGTGCCAGCAGCCAAGGGGGAGGGAACCCGAGGGCCCAGTACTTC. It specifies CASSQGGGNPRAQYF.

In this sample, this clonotype turned up a few times. This chain connects TRBV2 to TRBJ2-1; 11 bases map to TRBD2. This CDR3 contains 15 residues. Per germline, CDR1 SNHLY and CDR2 FYNNEI. The J segment lost 4 bases and the V segment lost 6 bases, leaving 5 bases of the junction unmatched. CDR3 in amino acids: CASRGGTSGYNEQFF. The CDR3 nucleotides are TGTGCCAGCAGGGGGGGGACTAGCGGATACAATGAGCAGTTCTTC.

This clonotype was observed many times. This chain links TRBV13 with TRBJ1-1; the D is unclear. V was shortened by 2 bases and J by 2 bases, with 6 bases between the two germline ends. The germline V gene has CDR1 PRHDT and CDR2 FYEKMQ (reference sequence). The CDR3 length is 13 residues. CDR3 sequence (DNA): TGTGCCAGCAGCTTACTCGATAACACTGAAGCTTTCTTT. Protein sequence: CASSLLDNTEAFF. The full variable domain, completed using reference TRBV13 and TRBJ1-1, is AAGVIQSPRHLIKEKRETATLKCYPIPRHDTVYWYQQGPGQDPQFLISFYEKMQSDKGSIPDRFSAQQFSDYHSELNMSSLELGDSALYFCASSLLDNTEAFFGQGTRLTVV.

This clonotype occurred many times. The chain is built from TRBV24-1 and TRBJ2-1; 10 nucleotides match TRBD2. Germline V lookup: CDR1 KGHDR, CDR2 SFDVKD. Unmatched junction bases numbered 5, after V lost 3 bases and J lost 7 bases. CDR3 length: 15 residues. The CDR3 DNA reads as TGTGCCACCAGTGATCCAAGCGGGAGGGTAAATGAGCAGTTCTTC. Translated: CATSDPSGRVNEQFF.

CDR3 DNA sequence: TGTGCCAGCAGTGACGAAGGGGCTAGCGGGTCGATCAATGAGCAGTTCTTC. It specifies CASSDEGASGSINEQFF. The chain recombines TRBV2 with TRBJ2-1; 8 nucleotides match TRBD2. V lost 3 bases and J lost 6; bases outside the gene matches: 13. In germline, CDR1 is SNHLY, CDR2 FYNNEI. CDR3 size: 17 residues.

The chain recombines TRBV25-1 with TRBJ2-1; TRBD1 matches 8 bases. Trimming took 3 bases from V and 10 from J; bases not matched to a gene: 5. The CDR3 is made up of 13 amino acids. In germline, CDR1 is MGHDK, CDR2 SYGVNS. The CDR3 DNA is TGTGCCAGCAGTGACGACAGGGGTTGGGAGCAGTTCTTC. Residues: CASSDDRGWEQFF. Together with reference TRBV25-1 and TRBJ2-1, the CDR3 gives the full variable domain: EADIYQTPRYLVIGTGKKITLECSQTMGHDKMYWYQQDPGMELHLIHYSYGVNSTEKGDLSSESTVSRIRTEHFPLTLESARPSHTSQYLCASSDDRGWEQFFGPGTRLTVL.

This clonotype was counted many times. The chain is built from TRBV20-1 and TRBJ2-1, with 10 bases that match TRBD2. V trimming: 5 bases; J trimming: 5 bases; junction bases outside the gene matches: 6. The CDR3 is 14 residues long. CDR1 is DFQATT, CDR2 SNEGSKA, per germline (reference sequence). Here the CDR3 reads CSALIAGGNNEQFF. The CDR3 DNA sequence: TGCAGTGCTCTAATAGCGGGAGGCAACAATGAGCAGTTCTTC.

This clonotype was counted between two and nine times. The J gene is TRBJ1-5, the V gene TRBV11-2; D call uncertain. This CDR3 has 13 residues. The germline V and J ends were trimmed by 4 bases and 3 bases, with 7 bases remaining between them. Per germline, CDR1 SGHAT and CDR2 FQNNGV. CDR3 residues: CASSYRFNQPQHF. CDR3 DNA: TGTGCCAGCAGCTACAGATTCAATCAGCCCCAGCATTTT.

In this sample, this clonotype turned up a few times. The gene calls are TRBV5-1 and TRBJ1-3; a possible D gene is TRBD1 (5 bases). V lost 0 bases to trimming and J lost 2 bases, with 12 bases between them. The CDR3 extends over 16 amino acids. The germline gives CDR1 SGHRS, CDR2 YFSETQ. For the CDR3, the DNA is TGCGCCAGCAGCTTGGGACGGGGACGAACTGGAAACACCATATATTTT. It is translated as CASSLGRGRTGNTIYF. The complete variable domain, with remaining parts taken from reference TRBV5-1 and TRBJ1-3, reads KAGVTQTPRYLIKTRGQQVTLSCSPISGHRSVSWYQQTPGQGLQFLFEYFSETQRNKGNFPGRFSGRQFSNSRSEMNVSTLELGDSALYLCASSLGRGRTGNTIYFGEGSWLTVV.

The genes are TRBV24-1 and TRBJ2-2, with a tentative D call TRBD1 (6 bases). The CDR3 covers 15 residues. The V and J ends lost 1 base and 4 bases respectively, with 9 bases between them. Germline CDR1 reads KGHDR; CDR2 reads SFDVKD. CDR3 protein: CATSDFGQPTGELFF. CDR3 bases: TGTGCCACCAGTGATTTCGGACAGCCCACCGGGGAGCTGTTTTTT.